This T cell receptor beta chain was captured by sequencing in a study of Ad26.COV2.S vaccination and SARS-CoV-2 variants. Treatment: 19 received Ad26.COV2.S at low or high dose, single or two shots; 5 received placebo; per-sample allocation not given. Day 63 after the first injection of vaccine or placebo was the sampling time. Germline CDR1 and CDR2: SGDLS and YYNGEE. This CDR3 spans 17 amino acids. V was clipped by 0 bases and J by 5 bases, with 18 bases between them. Repertoires were generated with immunoSEQ multiplex PCR, while TCRdb's copy carries only in-frame clones and drops some. Of roughly 400,000 clones in the sample, 89% were seen once.

Sequencing was performed on peripheral blood, taken in a trial of Ad26.COV2.S vaccine versus placebo. V gene TRBV9 combines with J gene TRBJ2-1; D perhaps matches TRBD2 (5 bases). The TCR originated in a person aged 18-65 years who received the Ad26.COV2.S COVID-19 vaccine or a placebo. The CDR3 nucleotides are TGTGCCAGCAGCGTAGAACCCGGCCGAGCGGCGGACAATGAGCAGTTCTTC. It specifies CASSVEPGRAADNEQFF. Combining the CDR3 with reference TRBV9 and TRBJ2-1 gives the whole variable domain DSGVTQTPKHLITATGQRVTLRCSPRSGDLSVYWYQQSLDQGLQFLIQYYNGEERAKGNILERFSAQQFPDLHSELNLSSLELGDSALYFCASSVEPGRAADNEQFFGPGTRLTVL.